These 32 T cell receptor beta chains were sequenced from one sample in a study of T cell changes during pregnancy in multiple sclerosis. TCRdb keeps only in-frame clones here, not all; method: immunoSEQ multiplex PCR. The sample consists of some 43,000 clones, roughly 91% of them appearing once. The starting material was CD8+ T cells from peripheral blood mononuclear cells, obtained in the first trimester of pregnancy. Receptors originate from a female donor with multiple sclerosis, enrolled in a pregnancy study.

The chain has TRBV11-3 and TRBJ2-1, with a possible D match to TRBD2 (5 bases). The V and J ends lost 5 bases and 6 bases respectively, with 8 bases between them. The CDR3 loop spans 12 amino acids. In germline, CDR1 is SGHNT, CDR2 YENEEA. CDR3: CASSLGLNEQFF. The CDR3 coding sequence is TGTGCCAGCAGCCTCGGACTCAATGAGCAGTTCTTC.

This chain connects TRBV29-1 to TRBJ2-3; D is perhaps TRBD1 (6 bases). CDR1 is SQVTM, CDR2 ANQGSEA, per germline. Trimming cost V 7 bases and J 6 bases, with 17 bases left between them. The CDR3 runs to 13 residues. Here the CDR3 reads CSALWQGTDTQYF. DNA for the CDR3: TGCAGCGCCCTTTGGCAGGGGACGGATACGCAGTATTTT.

The chain carries TRBV19 and TRBJ1-2; TRBD1 matches at 8 bases. Germline CDR1 reads LNHDA; CDR2 reads SQIVND (reference sequence). The CDR3 has 14 amino acids. V shed 7 bases and J 8 bases; nucleotides not matched to a gene: 12. The CDR3 bases are TGTGCCAGTACCCACCCCTATTGGGACAGGGGCTACACCTTC. Residues: CASTHPYWDRGYTF.

The chain carries TRBV28 and TRBJ2-2; perhaps TRBD2 as D (6 bases). Germline V gene lookup returns CDR1 MDHEN and CDR2 SYDVKM. The V end lost 7 bases, the J end lost 6 bases, and 12 bases lay between the germline ends. CDR3 length equals 13 residues. The CDR3: CASTLTSPGELFF. The CDR3 region has the DNA TGTGCCAGCACCCTGACTAGTCCCGGGGAGCTGTTTTTT.

This clone was recorded once. The V gene is TRBV29-1, the J gene TRBJ2-1, with TRBD2 matching 11 bases. The CDR3 length is 15 residues. CDR1 and CDR2 from the germline V gene are SQVTM and ANQGSEA. Trimming at V came to 7 bases and at J to 7 bases, leaving 12 bases not matched to a gene. In DNA form, the CDR3 reads TGCAGCGGGGGGGGGCCTAGCGGGAGGAGGAATGAGCAGTTCTTC. Its protein product is CSGGGPSGRRNEQFF.

The chain is built from TRBV30 and TRBJ2-1; weak D call: TRBD2 (5 bases). With 0 bases removed from V and 0 bases from J, the gap between germline ends came to 18 bases. The CDR3 totals 18 residues. Germline values: CDR1 GTSNPN, CDR2 SVGIG (reference sequence). CDR3 in amino acids: CAWSVLFGAEYSYNEQFF. The CDR3 coding sequence is TGTGCCTGGAGTGTACTTTTCGGAGCGGAATACTCCTACAATGAGCAGTTCTTC. Full variable domain (remainder filled in from reference TRBV30 and TRBJ2-1): SQTIHQWPATLVQPVGSPLSLECTVEGTSNPNLYWYRQAAGRGLQLLFYSVGIGQISSEVPQNLSASRPQDRQFILSSKKLLLSDSGFYLCAWSVLFGAEYSYNEQFFGPGTRLTVL.

This clone rates as medium-sized. The CDR3 nucleotides are TGTGCCAGTAGATGGGGCGGAATGAACTATGGCTACACCTTC. Its protein product is CASRWGGMNYGYTF. The chain employs TRBV19 and TRBJ1-2; possible D gene TRBD1, 5 bases. With 6 bases removed from V and 2 bases from J, the gap between germline ends came to 13 bases. CDR1 and CDR2 (germline): LNHDA, SQIVND (reference sequence). This CDR3 has 14 residues.

The chain uses TRBV20-1 and TRBJ1-2; possible D gene TRBD1, 5 bases. CDR1 and CDR2 (germline): DFQATT, SNEGSKA (reference sequence). V was clipped by 5 bases and J by 8 bases, with 12 bases between them. The CDR3 is 11 residues long. CDR3 sequence reads: CSAQQAHGYTF. DNA of the CDR3: TGCAGTGCTCAACAGGCGCACGGCTACACCTTC.

The chain carries TRBV6-5 and TRBJ1-5; TRBD1 is a possible D gene (5 bases). The V end was cut by 6 bases, the J end by 3 bases, with 9 bases between. The CDR3 is made up of 13 amino acids. Germline V CDR1 and CDR2: MNHEY, SVGAGI. In DNA form, the CDR3 reads TGTGCCAGCAGGGGGCGCAACAATCAGCCCCAGCATTTT. Protein product: CASRGRNNQPQHF.

This clone was seen a single time. V usage is TRBV5-4 and J usage is TRBJ2-7; 9 bases agree with TRBD2. The CDR3 covers 13 residues. Germline lookup yields CDR1 SGHNT and CDR2 YYREEE (reference sequence). Germline trimming cut 5 bases from V and 3 bases from J; bases unmatched to any gene: 3. CDR3 amino acids: CASRLSGSYEQYF. The CDR3 nucleotides read TGTGCCAGCAGACTTAGCGGGAGCTACGAGCAGTACTTC.

This clone has a single count. The rearrangement links TRBV30 to TRBJ2-7; 7 bases are shared with TRBD2. This CDR3 is built from 16 residues. CDR1 is GTSNPN and CDR2 is SVGIG in the germline V gene (reference sequence). V lost 0 bases to trimming and J lost 2 bases; unmatched junction nucleotides: 10. CDR3 nucleotide sequence: TGTGCCTGGAGTGTACACAGTGGAGGGAGGGCCTACGAGCAGTACTTC. It is translated as CAWSVHSGGRAYEQYF.

The gene calls are TRBV27 and TRBJ2-5, with TRBD1 matching 7 bases. Looked up from germline, CDR1 is MNHEY and CDR2 is SMNVEV (reference sequence). V lost 8 bases and J lost 2; bases outside the gene matches: 11. CDR3 length: 15 amino acids. The CDR3, as DNA: TGTGCCAGCGCACCCGGGACAGCCCTTCAAGAGACCCAGTACTTC. Amino acid sequence: CASAPGTALQETQYF.

The chain is built from TRBV5-4 and TRBJ1-2, with 8 bases fitting TRBD1. Germline V gene lookup returns CDR1 SGHNT and CDR2 YYREEE (reference sequence). This CDR3 has 16 residues. J lost 3 bases, V lost 0 bases, and 7 bases had no gene match. The DNA for the CDR3 is TGTGCCAGCAGCTTGGGTCGACAGGGGAGTGACTATGGCTACACCTTC. Protein product: CASSLGRQGSDYGYTF.

The chain is built from TRBV7-9 and TRBJ2-7; a weak D match, TRBD2 (6 bases). The CDR3 consists of 14 residues. Germline V CDR1 and CDR2: SEHNR, FQNEAQ (reference sequence). V dropped 6 bases and J dropped 5 bases, with 17 bases sitting between them. The CDR3 spells CASRPGGLGDEQYF. The CDR3 coding sequence is TGTGCCAGCAGGCCCGGGGGACTTGGGGACGAGCAGTACTTC.

This chain links TRBV27 with TRBJ2-1; 8 positions agree with TRBD2. This CDR3 spans 16 amino acids. V gave up 6 bases and J gave up 0 bases; unmatched junction bases: 7. The germline V gene has CDR1 MNHEY and CDR2 SMNVEV (reference sequence). This CDR3 reads CASSWTSGGSYNEQFF. The CDR3 DNA follows: TGTGCCAGCAGCTGGACCAGCGGGGGCTCCTACAATGAGCAGTTCTTC.

The gene calls are TRBV4-2 and TRBJ1-6; D unresolved. Trimming removed 0 bases at V and 7 bases at J, with 13 bases between. This CDR3 contains 16 residues. CDR1 LGHNA and CDR2 YNFKEQ come from the germline V gene. CDR3 coding DNA: TGTGCCAGCAGCCAAGATTCACGGGTCCCAAATTCACCCCTCCACTTT. This encodes CASSQDSRVPNSPLHF.

This clone was found a few times. The CDR3 protein is CASSLERAGGLDEQYF. The CDR3 DNA reads as TGTGCCAGCAGCTTAGAGCGGGCAGGGGGCTTGGATGAGCAGTACTTC. J is TRBJ2-7 and V is TRBV7-9, with 8 nucleotides matching TRBD1. CDR1 SEHNR and CDR2 FQNEAQ come from the germline V gene (reference sequence). The V and J ends lost 1 base and 7 bases, in that order; junction bases with no gene match: 12. This CDR3 is built from 16 residues.

The V gene is TRBV7-9, the J gene TRBJ2-2; possibly TRBD2 for D (5 bases). V was cut by 3 bases and J by 5 bases, with 13 bases left in between. The length of the CDR3 is 15 residues. Germline V gives CDR1 SEHNR, CDR2 FQNEAQ (reference sequence). CDR3 region: CASSFSGSGTGELFF. CDR3 DNA sequence: TGTGCCAGCAGCTTCTCGGGGTCCGGAACCGGGGAGCTGTTTTTT. Full variable domain (outside the CDR3, taken from reference TRBV7-9 and TRBJ2-2): DTGVSQNPRHKITKRGQNVTFRCDPISEHNRLYWYRQTLGQGPEFLTYFQNEAQLEKSRLLSDRFSAERPKGSFSTLEIQRTEQGDSAMYLCASSFSGSGTGELFFGEGSRLTVL.

The chain recombines TRBV7-8 with TRBJ1-2; TRBD1 matches 9 bases. The CDR3 has 15 amino acids. CDR1 SGHVS and CDR2 FQNEAQ come from the germline V gene. The J segment lost 4 bases and the V segment lost 4 bases, leaving 7 bases of the junction unmatched. The CDR3 sequence: CASSSGGQGSYGYTF. Written as DNA, the CDR3 is TGTGCCAGCAGCTCGGGGGGACAGGGTAGCTATGGCTACACCTTC.

CDR3 protein: CAIRTSGYNEQFF. The DNA of the CDR3 is TGTGCCATCAGGACTAGCGGCTACAATGAGCAGTTCTTC. The gene calls are TRBV10-3 and TRBJ2-1; 9 bases align to TRBD2. V shed 6 bases, J shed 3 bases, and the junction held 0 bases outside the gene matches. The CDR3 covers 13 residues. Per germline, CDR1 ENHRY and CDR2 SYGVKD.

The chain couples TRBV27 to TRBJ1-1, with 8 bases identical to TRBD1. There are 15 residues in the CDR3. J lost 0 bases, V lost 5 bases, and 5 bases had no gene match. Germline CDR1 and CDR2: MNHEY and SMNVEV (reference sequence). The CDR3 nucleotides are TGTGCCAGCAGTCTCGGGACAGGCCTGAACACTGAAGCTTTCTTT. It specifies CASSLGTGLNTEAFF.

The J gene is TRBJ1-2, the V gene TRBV19; 7 positions agree with TRBD1. The germline CDR1 and CDR2 sequences are LNHDA and SQIVND (reference sequence). Trimming at V came to 5 bases and at J to 1 base, leaving 4 bases not matched to a gene. The CDR3 runs 14 residues. CDR3 DNA: TGTGCCAGTAGTCAGGGGGTCATTAACTATGGCTACACCTTC. Its protein product is CASSQGVINYGYTF.

This sequence joins TRBV25-1 and TRBJ1-1; D gene unclear. Germline CDR1 and CDR2: MGHDK and SYGVNS. The ends were cut back, 11 bases at V and 0 bases at J, with 10 bases in the middle. The CDR3 has 12 residues. The CDR3 loop reads CAGRGVNTEAFF. The CDR3 bases are TGTGCCGGTCGGGGTGTGAACACTGAAGCTTTCTTT.

Of note for this clone: The germline gene is not matched at one end of the junction; a read error may be the cause. The V and J genes are TRBV29-1 and TRBJ2-6; D might be TRBD1 (5 bases). Germline V CDR1 and CDR2: SQVTM, ANQGSEA. This CDR3 has 16 amino acids. The CDR3 protein is CSVEEGRNPGANILTF. The CDR3 region has the DNA TGCAGCGTTGAAGAGGGCCGTAACCCTGGGGCCAACATCCTGACTTTC.

V gene TRBV27 combines with J gene TRBJ2-7, with TRBD2 identical over 10 bases. J lost 4 bases, V lost 7 bases, and 13 bases had no gene match. Germline CDR1 MNHEY, CDR2 SMNVEV (reference sequence). This CDR3 region has 16 residues. The CDR3 nucleotides read TGTGCCAGCACCCATCTCGGGCTAGCGGGAGCTTACGAGCAGTACTTC. Amino acid sequence: CASTHLGLAGAYEQYF.

The chain has TRBV2 and TRBJ1-1; TRBD1 aligns across 9 bases. Germline CDR1 SNHLY, CDR2 FYNNEI. J gave up 4 bases and V 6 bases, and 18 bases lay outside the gene matches. There are 18 residues in the CDR3. CDR3 region: CASRVWTGVSFVGTEAFF. In nucleotides, the CDR3 is TGTGCCAGCAGGGTATGGACAGGGGTTAGTTTCGTGGGCACTGAAGCTTTCTTT.

This clone was found once. The CDR3 bases are TGCGCCAGCAGCCAGGCCGGGACTAGCGAAGGCCTCTCCTACAATGAGCAGTTCTTC. It encodes CASSQAGTSEGLSYNEQFF. This chain uses TRBV4-1 with TRBJ2-1; 10 bases align to TRBD2. The ends lost 3 bases at V and 0 bases at J; junction bases unmatched: 11. Germline assignment: CDR1 MGHRA and CDR2 YSYEKL. The CDR3 runs to 19 residues.

V usage is TRBV11-2 and J usage is TRBJ2-1; 7 nucleotides agree with TRBD2. The CDR3 extends over 14 amino acids. Germline CDR1 SGHAT, CDR2 FQNNGV. V lost 5 bases to trimming and J lost 8 bases; unmatched junction nucleotides: 9. Here the CDR3 DNA reads TGTGCCAGCAGCCAAGGGCGGGGGAGCGATGAGCAGTTCTTC. It yields the protein CASSQGRGSDEQFF.

This clone was seen once. The chain combines TRBV19 with TRBJ2-1; D is possibly TRBD1 (5 bases). Trimming removed 6 bases from V and 8 bases from J, with 11 bases in between. This CDR3 contains 12 residues. Germline assignment: CDR1 LNHDA and CDR2 SQIVND (reference sequence). The CDR3 region is CASSGRDDEQFF. In DNA form, the CDR3 reads TGTGCCAGTAGCGGCAGGGATGATGAGCAGTTCTTC.

This clone has at least ten counts. This chain connects TRBV11-2 to TRBJ1-4; D call uncertain. This CDR3 has 13 amino acids. V was shortened by 5 bases and J by 6 bases, with 10 bases between the two germline ends. The germline CDR1 and CDR2 sequences are SGHAT and FQNNGV. CDR3 in DNA: TGTGCCAGCAGCGGAGAGAACGATGAAAAACTGTTTTTT. Its translation is CASSGENDEKLFF.

The rearrangement links TRBV7-6 to TRBJ2-1; TRBD1 agrees at 10 bases. Trimming at V came to 5 bases and at J to 0 bases, leaving 10 bases not matched to a gene. This CDR3 comprises 18 residues. CDR1 and CDR2 from the germline V gene are SGHVS and FNYEAQ. The DNA for the CDR3 is TGTGCCAGCAGCACCGGGACAGGGGACTTCAGCTCCTACAATGAGCAGTTCTTC. Translating it yields CASSTGTGDFSSYNEQFF.

The rearrangement links TRBV19 to TRBJ1-5; maybe TRBD1 (5 bases). This CDR3 region has 12 residues. From germline, CDR1 is LNHDA and CDR2 SQIVND (reference sequence). CDR3 protein: CATGAGNQPQHF. The CDR3 DNA sequence: TGTGCTACCGGGGCGGGAAATCAGCCCCAGCATTTT.